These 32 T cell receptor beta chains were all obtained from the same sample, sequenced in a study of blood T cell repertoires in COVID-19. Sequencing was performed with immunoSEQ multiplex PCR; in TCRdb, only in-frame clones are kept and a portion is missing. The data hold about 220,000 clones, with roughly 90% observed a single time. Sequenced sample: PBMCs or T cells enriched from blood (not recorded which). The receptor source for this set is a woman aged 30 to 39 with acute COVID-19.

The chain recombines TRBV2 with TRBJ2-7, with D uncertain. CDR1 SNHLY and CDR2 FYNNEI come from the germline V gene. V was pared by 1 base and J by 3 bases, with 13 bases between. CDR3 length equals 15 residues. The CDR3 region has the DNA TGTGCCAGCAGTGAAGGAGCAGGCAAATTCTACGAGCAGTACTTC. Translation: CASSEGAGKFYEQYF.

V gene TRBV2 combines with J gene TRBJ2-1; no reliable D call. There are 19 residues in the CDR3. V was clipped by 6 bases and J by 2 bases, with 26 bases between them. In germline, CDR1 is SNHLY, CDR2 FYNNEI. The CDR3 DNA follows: TGTGCCAGCAGGACTCTTGCTTCCGTGACCACGGCTACCTACAATGAGCAGTTCTTC. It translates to CASRTLASVTTATYNEQFF.

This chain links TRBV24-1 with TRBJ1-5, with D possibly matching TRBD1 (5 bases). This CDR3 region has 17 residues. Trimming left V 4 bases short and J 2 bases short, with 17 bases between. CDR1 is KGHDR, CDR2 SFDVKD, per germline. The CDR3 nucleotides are TGTGCCACCAGTGACCCACGTCGGGGGGAAGGCAATCAGCCCCAGCATTTT. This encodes CATSDPRRGEGNQPQHF.

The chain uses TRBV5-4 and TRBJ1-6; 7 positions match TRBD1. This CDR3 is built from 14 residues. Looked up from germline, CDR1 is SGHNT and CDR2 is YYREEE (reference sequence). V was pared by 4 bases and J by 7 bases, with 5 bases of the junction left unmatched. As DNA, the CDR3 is TGTGCCAGCAGCACGACAGGGAAGAATTCACCCCTCCACTTT. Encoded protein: CASSTTGKNSPLHF.

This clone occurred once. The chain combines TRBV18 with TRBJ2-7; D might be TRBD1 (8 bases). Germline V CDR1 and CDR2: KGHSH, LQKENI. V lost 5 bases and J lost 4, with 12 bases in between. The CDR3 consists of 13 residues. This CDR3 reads CASSTGGEYEQYF. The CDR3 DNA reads TGTGCCAGCTCAACAGGGGGGGAATACGAGCAGTACTTC.

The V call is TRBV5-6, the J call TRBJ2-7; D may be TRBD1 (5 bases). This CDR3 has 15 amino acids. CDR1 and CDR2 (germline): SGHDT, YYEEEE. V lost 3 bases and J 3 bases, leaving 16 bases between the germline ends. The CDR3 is CASSSIKDRHYEQYF. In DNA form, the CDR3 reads TGTGCCAGCAGCTCAATTAAAGACAGACACTACGAGCAGTACTTC.

Written as DNA, the CDR3 is TGTGCCAGTAGTATAGTCTCTAATGAAAAACTGTTTTTT. Residues: CASSIVSNEKLFF. The chain uses TRBV19 and TRBJ1-4; no reliable D call. Germline CDR1 and CDR2: LNHDA and SQIVND (reference sequence). V was trimmed by 1 base and J by 3 bases, leaving 3 bases between them. The CDR3 loop spans 13 amino acids.

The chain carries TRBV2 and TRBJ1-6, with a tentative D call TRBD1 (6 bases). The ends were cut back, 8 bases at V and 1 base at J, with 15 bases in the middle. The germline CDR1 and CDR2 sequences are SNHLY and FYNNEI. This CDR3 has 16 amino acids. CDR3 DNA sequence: TGTGCCAGCGGATCAGGGGTTTATTCCTATAATTCACCCCTCCACTTT. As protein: CASGSGVYSYNSPLHF.

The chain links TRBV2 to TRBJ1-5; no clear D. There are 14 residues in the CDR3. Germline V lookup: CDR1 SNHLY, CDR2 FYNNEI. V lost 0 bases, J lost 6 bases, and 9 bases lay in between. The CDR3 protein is CASSEALRSQPQHF. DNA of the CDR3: TGTGCCAGCAGTGAAGCGCTTAGGAGTCAGCCCCAGCATTTT.

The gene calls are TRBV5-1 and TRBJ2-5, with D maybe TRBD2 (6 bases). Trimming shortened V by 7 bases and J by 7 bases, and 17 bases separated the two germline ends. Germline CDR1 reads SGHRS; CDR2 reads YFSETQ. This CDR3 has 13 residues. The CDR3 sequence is CASQRGWGVTQYF. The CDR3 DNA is TGCGCCAGCCAAAGGGGTTGGGGGGTGACCCAGTACTTC. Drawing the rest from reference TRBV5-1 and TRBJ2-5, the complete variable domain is KAGVTQTPRYLIKTRGQQVTLSCSPISGHRSVSWYQQTPGQGLQFLFEYFSETQRNKGNFPGRFSGRQFSNSRSEMNVSTLELGDSALYLCASQRGWGVTQYFGPGTRLLVL.

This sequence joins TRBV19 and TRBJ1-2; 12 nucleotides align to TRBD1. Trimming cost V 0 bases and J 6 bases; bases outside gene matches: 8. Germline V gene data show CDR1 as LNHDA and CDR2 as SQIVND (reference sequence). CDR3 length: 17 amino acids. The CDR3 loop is CASSIDLWDRGLDGYTF. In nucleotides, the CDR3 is TGTGCCAGTAGTATAGACCTATGGGACAGGGGGCTTGATGGCTACACCTTC.

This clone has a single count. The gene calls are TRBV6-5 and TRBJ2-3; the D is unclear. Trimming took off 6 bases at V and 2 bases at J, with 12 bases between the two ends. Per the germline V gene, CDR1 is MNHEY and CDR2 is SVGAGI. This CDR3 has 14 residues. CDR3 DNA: TGTGCCAGCAGGGGCTTCGCCACCACAGATACGCAGTATTTT. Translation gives CASRGFATTDTQYF.

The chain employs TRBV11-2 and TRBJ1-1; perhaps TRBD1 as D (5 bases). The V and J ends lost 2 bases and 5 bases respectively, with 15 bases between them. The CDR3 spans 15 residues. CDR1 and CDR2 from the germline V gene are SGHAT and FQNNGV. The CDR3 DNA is TGTGCCAGCAGCTTAAGTTGGGGCGGAGGGACTGAAGCTTTCTTT. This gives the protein CASSLSWGGGTEAFF.

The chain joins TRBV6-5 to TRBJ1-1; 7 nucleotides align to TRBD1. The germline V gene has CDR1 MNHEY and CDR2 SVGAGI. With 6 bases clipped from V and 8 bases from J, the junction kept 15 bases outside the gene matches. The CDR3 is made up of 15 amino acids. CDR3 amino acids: CASSRGARRGPEAFF. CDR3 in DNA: TGTGCCAGCAGCCGTGGGGCCCGAAGGGGGCCAGAAGCTTTCTTT.

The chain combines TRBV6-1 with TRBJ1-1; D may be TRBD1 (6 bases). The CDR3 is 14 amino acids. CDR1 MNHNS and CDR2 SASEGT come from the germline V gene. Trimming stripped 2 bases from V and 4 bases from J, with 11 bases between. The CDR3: CASSENREGTEAFF. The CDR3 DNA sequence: TGTGCCAGCAGTGAAAACAGGGAGGGCACTGAAGCTTTCTTT.

CDR3 sequence (DNA): TGTGCCAGCATGCCTGGGGAGCTGAACACTGAAGCTTTCTTT. This codes for CASMPGELNTEAFF. V gene TRBV7-9 combines with J gene TRBJ1-1; D gene unclear. V was trimmed by 7 bases and J by 0 bases, leaving 12 bases between them. Looked up from germline, CDR1 is SEHNR and CDR2 is FQNEAQ (reference sequence). The CDR3 spans 14 residues. Variable domain in full (rest from reference TRBV7-9 and TRBJ1-1): DTGVSQNPRHKITKRGQNVTFRCDPISEHNRLYWYRQTLGQGPEFLTYFQNEAQLEKSRLLSDRFSAERPKGSFSTLEIQRTEQGDSAMYLCASMPGELNTEAFFGQGTRLTVV.

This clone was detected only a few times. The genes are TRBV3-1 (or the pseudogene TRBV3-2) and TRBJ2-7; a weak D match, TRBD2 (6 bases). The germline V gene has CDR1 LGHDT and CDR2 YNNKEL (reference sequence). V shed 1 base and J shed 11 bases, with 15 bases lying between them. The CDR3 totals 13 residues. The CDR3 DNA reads TGTGCCAGCAGCCAAGGAGTGGCAGGGAGGAAGTACTTC. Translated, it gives CASSQGVAGRKYF.

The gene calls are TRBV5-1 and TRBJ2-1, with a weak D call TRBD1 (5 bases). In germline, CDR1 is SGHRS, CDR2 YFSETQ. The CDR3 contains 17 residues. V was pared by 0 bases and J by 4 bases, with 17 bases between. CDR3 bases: TGCGCCAGCAGCTTGGCCGGCTCACAAGGGGCTTACAATGAGCAGTTCTTC. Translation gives CASSLAGSQGAYNEQFF.

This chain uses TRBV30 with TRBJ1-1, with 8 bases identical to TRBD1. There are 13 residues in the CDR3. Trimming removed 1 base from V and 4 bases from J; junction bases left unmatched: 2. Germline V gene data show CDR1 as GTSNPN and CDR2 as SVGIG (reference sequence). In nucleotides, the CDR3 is TGTGCCTGGAGTGGAACAGGGGGCACTGAAGCTTTCTTT. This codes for CAWSGTGGTEAFF.

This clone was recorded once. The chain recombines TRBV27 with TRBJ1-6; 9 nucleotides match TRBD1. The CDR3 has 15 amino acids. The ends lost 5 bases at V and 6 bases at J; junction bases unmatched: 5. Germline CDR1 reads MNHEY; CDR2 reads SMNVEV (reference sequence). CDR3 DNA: TGTGCCAGCAGTCCGTCGACAGGGGGTAATTCACCCCTCCACTTT. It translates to CASSPSTGGNSPLHF.

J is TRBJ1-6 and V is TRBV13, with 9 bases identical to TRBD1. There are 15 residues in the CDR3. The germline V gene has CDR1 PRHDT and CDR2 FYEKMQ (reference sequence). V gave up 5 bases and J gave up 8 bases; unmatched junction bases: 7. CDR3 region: CASSRTGGPYSPLHF. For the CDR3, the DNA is TGTGCCAGCAGCCGAACAGGGGGCCCTTATTCACCCCTCCACTTT.

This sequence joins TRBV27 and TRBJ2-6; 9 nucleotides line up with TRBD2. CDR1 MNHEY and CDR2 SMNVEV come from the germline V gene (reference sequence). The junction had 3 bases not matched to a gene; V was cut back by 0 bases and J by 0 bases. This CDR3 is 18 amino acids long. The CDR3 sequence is CASSLSSGGFSGANVLTF. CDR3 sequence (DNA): TGTGCCAGCAGTTTATCTAGCGGGGGATTCTCTGGGGCCAACGTCCTGACTTTC.

CDR3 amino acids: CASSLVLGSGNTIYF. CDR3 sequence (DNA): TGTGCCAGCAGCTTAGTTCTCGGCTCTGGAAACACCATATATTTT. The chain recombines TRBV7-9 with TRBJ1-3; D ambiguous. Germline V gene data show CDR1 as SEHNR and CDR2 as FQNEAQ (reference sequence). The CDR3 sequence is 15 residues long. Trimming removed 1 base at V and 0 bases at J, with 7 bases between.

CDR3 nucleotides: TGTGCCAGTAGTGCAAACAGGGGTCGGGCCGGGGAGCTGTTTTTT. This encodes CASSANRGRAGELFF. The rearrangement uses TRBV19 and TRBJ2-2, with 7 bases fitting TRBD1. The V gene's germline CDR1 is LNHDA and CDR2 SQIVND (reference sequence). V gave up 5 bases and J gave up 6 bases; unmatched junction bases: 9. The CDR3 runs to 15 residues.

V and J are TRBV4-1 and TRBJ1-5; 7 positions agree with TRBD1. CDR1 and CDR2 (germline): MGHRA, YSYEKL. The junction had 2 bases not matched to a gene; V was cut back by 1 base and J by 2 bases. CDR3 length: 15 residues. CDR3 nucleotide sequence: TGCGCCAGCAGCCAAGGGCAGGGGGGCAATCAGCCCCAGCATTTT. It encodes CASSQGQGGNQPQHF.

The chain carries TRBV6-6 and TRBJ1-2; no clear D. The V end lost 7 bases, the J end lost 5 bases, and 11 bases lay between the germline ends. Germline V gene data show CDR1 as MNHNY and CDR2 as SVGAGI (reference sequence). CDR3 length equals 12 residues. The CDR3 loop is CASNQESYGYTF. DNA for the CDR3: TGTGCCAGCAACCAGGAATCGTATGGCTACACCTTC.

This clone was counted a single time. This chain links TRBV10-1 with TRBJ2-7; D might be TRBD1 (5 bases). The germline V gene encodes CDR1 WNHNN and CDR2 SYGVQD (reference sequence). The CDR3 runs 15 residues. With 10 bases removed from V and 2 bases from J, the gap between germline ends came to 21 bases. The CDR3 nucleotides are TGCGCCACTCCCTTTCTGGGCAGGGCGGCCTACGAGCAGTACTTC. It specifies CATPFLGRAAYEQYF.

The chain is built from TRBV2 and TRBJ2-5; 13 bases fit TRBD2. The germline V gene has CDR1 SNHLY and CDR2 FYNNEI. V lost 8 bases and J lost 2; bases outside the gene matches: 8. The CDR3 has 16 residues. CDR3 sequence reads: CASSPRTSGGQETQYF. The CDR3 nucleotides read TGTGCCAGCTCGCCACGGACTAGCGGGGGACAAGAGACCCAGTACTTC.

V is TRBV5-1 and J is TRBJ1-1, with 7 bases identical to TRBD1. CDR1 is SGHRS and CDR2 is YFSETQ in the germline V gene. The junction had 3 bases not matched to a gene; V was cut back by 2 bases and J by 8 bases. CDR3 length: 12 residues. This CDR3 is CASSFKTGEAFF. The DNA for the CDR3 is TGCGCCAGCAGCTTCAAGACAGGGGAAGCTTTCTTT.

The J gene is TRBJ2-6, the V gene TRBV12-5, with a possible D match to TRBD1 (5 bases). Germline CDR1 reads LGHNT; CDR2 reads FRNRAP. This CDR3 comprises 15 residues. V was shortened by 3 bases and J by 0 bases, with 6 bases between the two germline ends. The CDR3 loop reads CASGFTGSGANVLTF. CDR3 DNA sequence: TGTGCTAGTGGTTTCACAGGCTCTGGGGCCAACGTCCTGACTTTC.

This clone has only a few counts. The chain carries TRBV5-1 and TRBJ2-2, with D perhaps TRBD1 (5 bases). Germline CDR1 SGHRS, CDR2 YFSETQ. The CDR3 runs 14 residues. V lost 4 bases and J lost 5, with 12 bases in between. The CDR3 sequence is CASSQSAGTGELFF. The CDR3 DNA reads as TGCGCCAGCAGCCAATCCGCAGGGACCGGGGAGCTGTTTTTT.

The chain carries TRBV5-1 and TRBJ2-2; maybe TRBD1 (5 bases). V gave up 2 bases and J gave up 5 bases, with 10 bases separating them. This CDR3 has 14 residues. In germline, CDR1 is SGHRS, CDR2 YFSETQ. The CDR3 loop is CASSFQGLTGELFF. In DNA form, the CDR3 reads TGCGCCAGCAGCTTCCAGGGCCTTACCGGGGAGCTGTTTTTT.